Below are 2 T cell receptor beta chains sequenced from a single sample in a study of cytotoxic CD8 clonotypes in ibrutinib-treated CLL. Clones were sequenced by immunoSEQ multiplex PCR, and TCRdb holds only the in-frame ones, with some missing. The sample includes about 200,000 clones, over 55% of them seen just once. Sequenced material: PBMCs, taken after 24 months of ibrutinib treatment. These TCRs come from a human donor with chronic lymphocytic leukemia.

This clone was counted a single time. V is TRBV5-4 and J is TRBJ2-7; D is possibly TRBD1 (6 bases). With 0 bases removed from V and 3 bases from J, the gap between germline ends came to 10 bases. Germline assignment: CDR1 SGHNT and CDR2 YYREEE (reference sequence). The CDR3 is made up of 14 amino acids. The CDR3 loop reads CASSLGGQFYEQYF. CDR3 coding DNA: TGTGCCAGCAGCTTGGGCGGACAGTTCTACGAGCAGTACTTC.

This clone was counted only a few times. The chain recombines TRBV19 with TRBJ2-3; TRBD2 might be the D (5 bases). This CDR3 comprises 13 residues. Trimming removed 3 bases from V and 6 bases from J, with 10 bases in between. Germline CDR1 and CDR2: LNHDA and SQIVND (reference sequence). CDR3 region: CASSIGEGDTQYF. Here the CDR3 DNA reads TGTGCCAGTAGTATCGGGGAAGGGGATACGCAGTATTTT.